The rows below give T cell receptor beta chains drawn from one sample of a study of shared clonotypes between healthy human individuals. Profiling relied on immunoSEQ multiplex PCR, and the TCRdb table lists in-frame clones only, not all of them. The repertoire holds 2 million to 2.5 million clones, with around 90% as singletons. The sequenced material came from naive CD4+ T cells from PBMCs. All receptors derive from a man younger than 35 in good health. Some clones in this sample may be carry-over from other donors' samples. Each CDR3 is given with its conserved first and last residue. A D gene is named only where the DNA matches it firmly. Size tells how often a clone was seen (once, few, many) or the class of an expanded clone, and some rows leave it out.

-	13	TRBV6-5	TRBJ1-5	-	TGTGCCAGCAGTACCAGAAGCAATCAGCCCCAGCATTTT	CASSTRSNQPQHF
-	19	TRBV10-3	TRBJ2-7	-	TGTGCCATCAGTGAGTCGAGCATGGGGGGTGGGACTCGAACCTACGAGCAGTACTTC	CAISESSMGGGTRTYEQYF
-	15	TRBV7-9	TRBJ2-3	-	TGTGCCAGCAGCTTACCACAATCTAGCACAGATACGCAGTATTTT	CASSLPQSSTDTQYF
-	12	TRBV6-1	TRBJ2-7	-	TGTGCCAGCAGGGATGTGGGCTACGAGCAGTACTTC	CASRDVGYEQYF
-	13	TRBV7-2	TRBJ1-3	few	TGTGCCAGCAGCTTAGATGCGGGAAGCGCCATATATTTT	CASSLDAGSAIYF
-	12	TRBV6-5	TRBJ2-5	-	TGTGCCAGCAGTCCCGGGTCGGAGACCCAGTACTTC	CASSPGSETQYF
-	15	TRBV27	TRBJ2-3	-	TGTGCCAGCAGTTTGGGCCAACCTGGCACAGATACGCAGTATTTT	CASSLGQPGTDTQYF
TRBD1	14	TRBV29-1	TRBJ1-2	once	TGCAGCGTTGATGGGATGCACAGGGGGGGAGGCTACACCTTC	CSVDGMHRGGGYTF
-	13	TRBV15	TRBJ1-1	-	TGTGCCACCAGCAGAGAACAGATCCCTGAAGCTTTCTTT	CATSREQIPEAFF
TRBD1	15	TRBV5-1	TRBJ1-5	-	TGCGCCAGCAGCTCGGAGGGGGCCCCCAATCAGCCCCAGCATTTT	CASSSEGAPNQPQHF
-	16	TRBV4-1	TRBJ2-7	-	TGCGCCAGCAGCCAGTTCCACCAAGCTGGAGTTTACGAGCAGTACTTC	CASSQFHQAGVYEQYF
TRBD2	16	TRBV9	TRBJ2-1	-	TGTGCCAGCAGTCTCCTCGGACTAGCGGACTACAATGAGCAGTTCTTC	CASSLLGLADYNEQFF
TRBD1	15	TRBV7-3	TRBJ2-3	-	TGTGCCAGCAGCCTAAGACAGGGTGGGCCAGATACGCAGTATTTT	CASSLRQGGPDTQYF
TRBD2	18	TRBV7-2	TRBJ2-5	once	TGTGCCAGCAGCTCGACCCTCCGGACTAGCGGGAGTCGGGAGACCCAGTACTTC	CASSSTLRTSGSRETQYF
TRBD1	16	TRBV4-1	TRBJ2-1	-	TGCGCCAGCAGGCGCTTCGGACAGGGGGCTTACAATGAGCAGTTCTTC	CASRRFGQGAYNEQFF
-	15	TRBV28	TRBJ2-2	-	TGTGCCAGCAAATCGAGAATGAGGGGCACCGGGGAGCTGTTTTTT	CASKSRMRGTGELFF
-	13	TRBV6-1	TRBJ1-1	-	TGTGCTACGATGAGGGACGGGAACACTGAAGCTTTCTTT	CATMRDGNTEAFF
-	14	TRBV4-1	TRBJ2-7	-	TGCGCCAGCAGCCAAGAGGCATCCAGGACTAAGCAGTACTTC	CASSQEASRTKQYF
-	11	TRBV7-3	TRBJ1-2	-	TGTGCCAGCAGCTTGGCGTATGGCTACACCTTC	CASSLAYGYTF
TRBD1	14	TRBV2	TRBJ1-1	-	TGTGCCAGCAGTGAGGCCAGGGGGGGGACTGAAGCTTTCTTT	CASSEARGGTEAFF
TRBD2	14	TRBV28	TRBJ2-7	-	TGTGCCAGCAGTCCCCGGACTAGCATAACCGAGCAGTACTTC	CASSPRTSITEQYF
TRBD1	15	TRBV27	TRBJ1-1	-	TGTGCCAGCAGCCCGAACAGGGGCTTGAACACTGAAGCTTTCTTT	CASSPNRGLNTEAFF
-	15	TRBV18	TRBJ1-1	-	TGTGCCAGCGCCCAGTTGAGGGGAGGGAACACTGAAGCTTTCTTT	CASAQLRGGNTEAFF
TRBD2	15	TRBV15	TRBJ2-7	once	TGTGCCACCAGCGGAATTAGCGGGAGCCGGGGCGAGCAGTACTTC	CATSGISGSRGEQYF
TRBD1	15	TRBV7-9	TRBJ2-1	once	TGTGCCAGCAGCCTACGACAGGGACCCCATGATGAGCAGTTCTTC	CASSLRQGPHDEQFF
-	13	TRBV7-3	TRBJ2-5	-	TGTGCCAGCAGCCGGGGGGCATCGGAGACCCAGTACTTC	CASSRGASETQYF
-	13	TRBV5-1	TRBJ2-2	-	TGCGCCAGCAGCTTGGGATACACCGGGGAGCTGTTTTTT	CASSLGYTGELFF
-	12	TRBV29-1	TRBJ1-1	few	TGCAGCGTTGGCGGGCTTGACACTGAAGCTTTCTTT	CSVGGLDTEAFF
TRBD2	15	TRBV5-1	TRBJ2-5	-	TGCGCCAGCAGCTTGGGACTAGCTGCCCTAGAGACCCAGTACTTC	CASSLGLAALETQYF
TRBD1	16	TRBV5-5	TRBJ2-2	-	TGTGCCAGCAGCTCCGGACAGGCCGCGAACACCGGGGAGCTGTTTTTT	CASSSGQAANTGELFF
TRBD2	14	TRBV5-1	TRBJ2-5	-	TGCGCCAGCAGCTTTATCGGGGGGGAAGAGACCCAGTACTTC	CASSFIGGEETQYF
TRBD1	15	TRBV18	TRBJ2-7	-	TGTGCCAGCTCATCAGAGACAGGGGGGCGCTACGAGCAGTACTTC	CASSSETGGRYEQYF
-	15	TRBV15	TRBJ1-3	-	TGTGCCACCAGCCGTACCGGGACACCTGGAAACACCATATATTTT	CATSRTGTPGNTIYF
-	13	TRBV2	TRBJ2-2	-	TGTGCCAGCGGGCGTGAGGAGGACGGGGAGCTGTTTTTT	CASGREEDGELFF